This TCR beta chain comes out of a study of blood T cell repertoires in COVID-19. Whole-study context: Some COVID-19 samples were acute and others convalescent; all came from the United States, Italy and Spain. Nucleic acid was either cDNA or gDNA, and it came from T cells, B-cell-depleted T cells, or PBMCs.

The CDR3 is made up of 13 amino acids. Germline CDR1 and CDR2: SGHAT and FQNNGV. After removal of 5 bases from V and 8 bases from J, the junction contained 6 bases not matched to a gene. Some clones are missing from TCRdb's copy, which holds only in-frame ones; the method was immunoSEQ multiplex PCR. The data contain about 160,000 clones, approximately 86% of them seen just once; the ten biggest clones take up around 4%. The sequence was collected from a woman aged 55 to 70 with active or convalescent COVID-19. Sequenced sample: peripheral blood. The chain uses TRBV11-2 and TRBJ1-2; 9 bases fit TRBD1. CDR3 residues: CASSPTGQGGYTF. For the CDR3, the DNA is TGTGCCAGCAGCCCGACGGGACAGGGAGGCTACACCTTC.